The next 23 T cell receptor beta chains were all read from a single sample in a study of blood T cell repertoires in COVID-19. Libraries were prepared by immunoSEQ multiplex PCR; TCRdb keeps only in-frame clonotypes and omits some of them. This sample has around 250,000 clones, with about nine tenths found just once. Sequencing was carried out using peripheral blood. The source of these receptors is a man aged 25 to 40 who had recovered from COVID-19.

The rearrangement joins TRBV6-2 or TRBV6-3 to TRBJ2-3, with TRBD2 identical over 8 bases. This CDR3 has 14 residues. V shed 4 bases and J 4 bases; nucleotides not matched to a gene: 4. CDR1 and CDR2 (germline): MNHEY, SVGEGT. CDR3 coding DNA: TGTGCCAGCAGTTTCGGGGGGGCAGCAGATACGCAGTATTTT. It translates to CASSFGGAADTQYF.

The J gene is TRBJ2-3, the V gene TRBV7-8; 11 nucleotides agree with TRBD2. The CDR3 extends over 15 amino acids. With 1 base clipped from V and 5 bases from J, the junction kept 2 bases outside the gene matches. Germline CDR1 reads SGHVS; CDR2 reads FQNEAQ. The CDR3 region is CASSLGLAGGDTQYF. As DNA, the CDR3 is TGTGCCAGCAGCTTAGGGCTAGCGGGGGGAGATACGCAGTATTTT.

The chain couples TRBV30 to TRBJ1-1; 10 nucleotides match TRBD1. In germline, CDR1 is GTSNPN, CDR2 SVGIG (reference sequence). The CDR3 consists of 17 residues. Losses at the gene ends were 3 bases for V and 4 bases for J; bases not matched to a gene: 14. CDR3 DNA sequence: TGTGCCTGGAGAAAACCGGGACAGGGGTTGCGGAGCACTGAAGCTTTCTTT. Translation gives CAWRKPGQGLRSTEAFF. Using reference TRBV30 and TRBJ1-1 for the parts outside the CDR3, the full variable domain is SQTIHQWPATLVQPVGSPLSLECTVEGTSNPNLYWYRQAAGRGLQLLFYSVGIGQISSEVPQNLSASRPQDRQFILSSKKLLLSDSGFYLCAWRKPGQGLRSTEAFFGQGTRLTVV.

The gene calls are TRBV6-5 and TRBJ1-1; D ambiguous. Germline CDR1 is MNHEY and CDR2 is SVGAGI. The ends were cut back, 2 bases at V and 2 bases at J, with 12 bases in the middle. The CDR3 runs to 15 residues. CDR3: CASSYQVPVNTEAFF. The CDR3 nucleotides are TGTGCCAGCAGTTACCAGGTTCCAGTCAACACTGAAGCTTTCTTT.

The genes are TRBV10-3 and TRBJ2-1; 7 bases are a match to TRBD1. CDR1 and CDR2 from the germline V gene are ENHRY and SYGVKD. V shed 9 bases and J 2 bases; nucleotides not matched to a gene: 10. CDR3 length equals 15 residues. Here the CDR3 reads CAMGPEQGTYNEQFF. DNA for the CDR3: TGTGCCATGGGCCCCGAACAGGGGACCTACAATGAGCAGTTCTTC.

The rearrangement joins TRBV7-9 to TRBJ2-3; 10 bases fit TRBD1. Unmatched junction bases numbered 4, after V lost 3 bases and J lost 1 base. The length of the CDR3 is 16 residues. CDR1 SEHNR and CDR2 FQNEAQ come from the germline V gene (reference sequence). The CDR3 sequence is CASSLDRGYRTDTQYF. In DNA form, the CDR3 reads TGTGCCAGCAGCTTGGACAGGGGGTATCGCACAGATACGCAGTATTTT.

The chain is built from TRBV7-2 and TRBJ2-5; D unclear. The CDR3 covers 17 residues. Germline V gives CDR1 SGHTA, CDR2 FQGNSA. V was shortened by 1 base and J by 3 bases, with 18 bases between the two germline ends. DNA of the CDR3: TGTGCCAGCAGCTTAGGGGCCCCCGCTACCTCTAAAGAGACCCAGTACTTC. This sequence encodes CASSLGAPATSKETQYF.

With respect to this clone: Distinct nucleotide sequences in the sample also encode this CDR3. The chain recombines TRBV5-1 with TRBJ2-7, with a tentative D call TRBD2 (5 bases). Germline V gene data show CDR1 as SGHRS and CDR2 as YFSETQ. V gave up 2 bases and J gave up 0 bases, with 9 bases separating them. The CDR3 has 14 residues. The CDR3 DNA reads TGCGCCAGCAGCTTTCTGGGGAGCTCCTACGAGCAGTACTTC. Its translation is CASSFLGSSYEQYF.

This clone was detected only once. This sequence joins TRBV27 and TRBJ1-2, with TRBD1 matching 12 bases. Germline V gives CDR1 MNHEY, CDR2 SMNVEV (reference sequence). Losses at the gene ends were 4 bases for V and 7 bases for J; bases not matched to a gene: 7. The CDR3 has 15 residues. The CDR3 loop reads CASSSPGQGASGYTF. The DNA of the CDR3 is TGTGCCAGCAGTTCTCCGGGACAGGGGGCAAGTGGCTACACCTTC.

The J gene is TRBJ2-3, the V gene TRBV13; maybe TRBD2 (5 bases). V was shortened by 2 bases and J by 2 bases, with 11 bases between the two germline ends. Germline values: CDR1 PRHDT, CDR2 FYEKMQ (reference sequence). The CDR3 runs 15 residues. This chain's CDR3 is CASSLRRVHTDTQYF. CDR3 nucleotides: TGTGCCAGCAGCTTAAGGCGGGTGCACACAGATACGCAGTATTTT.

J is TRBJ2-2 and V is TRBV25-1, with D perhaps TRBD2 (6 bases). Trimming took off 5 bases at V and 7 bases at J, with 23 bases between the two ends. Germline CDR1 and CDR2: MGHDK and SYGVNS. The CDR3 consists of 17 residues. The CDR3, as DNA: TGTGCCAGCAGTCCGCAAGAGTTCGGGGGAACTAACGGGGAGCTGTTTTTT. This sequence encodes CASSPQEFGGTNGELFF.

This chain uses TRBV7-9 with TRBJ2-7, with TRBD2 identical over 7 bases. The germline V gene has CDR1 SEHNR and CDR2 FQNEAQ (reference sequence). CDR3 length equals 15 residues. Trimming cost V 2 bases and J 3 bases; bases outside gene matches: 7. CDR3 loop: CASSLLPAGVYEQYF. CDR3 bases: TGTGCCAGCAGCTTATTACCGGCGGGGGTCTACGAGCAGTACTTC.

This rearrangement joins TRBV7-6 to TRBJ2-7; no reliable D call. Germline V lookup: CDR1 SGHVS, CDR2 FNYEAQ. The V and J ends lost 4 bases and 0 bases respectively, with 4 bases between them. This CDR3 is 12 amino acids long. This CDR3 is CASSSSSYEQYF. The DNA of the CDR3 is TGTGCCAGCAGCTCCAGCTCCTACGAGCAGTACTTC.

In this sample, this clone turned up a few times. The V call is TRBV4-1, the J call TRBJ2-7, with 10 bases identical to TRBD2. With 6 bases clipped from V and 2 bases from J, the junction kept 7 bases outside the gene matches. This CDR3 comprises 15 residues. Germline CDR1 and CDR2: MGHRA and YSYEKL. In nucleotides, the CDR3 is TGCGCCAGCAGTATTAGCGGGGGGAATCCCTACGAGCAGTACTTC. It translates to CASSISGGNPYEQYF.

The V gene is TRBV5-1, the J gene TRBJ2-1, with D possibly TRBD1 on 5 matching bases. V was pared by 7 bases and J by 1 base, with 12 bases between. In germline, CDR1 is SGHRS, CDR2 YFSETQ. This CDR3 region has 14 residues. As DNA, the CDR3 is TGCGCCAGCTCAGACAGTCGATCCTACAATGAGCAGTTCTTC. Translating it yields CASSDSRSYNEQFF.

The CDR3: CASSLRTGGRYEQYF. The CDR3 bases are TGTGCCAGCAGCTTACGCACGGGGGGCAGGTACGAGCAGTACTTC. The V call is TRBV11-3, the J call TRBJ2-7, with a tentative D call TRBD2 (7 bases). This CDR3 contains 15 residues. Trimming shortened V by 2 bases and J by 4 bases, and 15 bases separated the two germline ends. CDR1 and CDR2 from the germline V gene are SGHNT and YENEEA.

V and J are TRBV7-2 and TRBJ1-1; D is unresolved. Germline lookup yields CDR1 SGHTA and CDR2 FQGNSA. The CDR3 covers 13 residues. Trimming pared 1 base from V and 6 bases from J, leaving 9 bases between. DNA for the CDR3: TGTGCCAGCAGCTTAGTCCCCGGGGCTGAAGCTTTCTTT. It codes for CASSLVPGAEAFF.

This clone showed up just once. The V call is TRBV19, the J call TRBJ1-2; D might be TRBD1 (6 bases). The germline CDR1 and CDR2 sequences are LNHDA and SQIVND (reference sequence). Trimming removed 7 bases from V and 4 bases from J, with 10 bases in between. The CDR3 runs 12 residues. The CDR3 coding sequence is TGTGCCAGTACAGGGGCGTCCTATGGCTACACCTTC. It encodes CASTGASYGYTF.

V is TRBV2 and J is TRBJ1-1; tentative D call: TRBD1 (6 bases). Germline-derived CDR1 and CDR2 are SNHLY and FYNNEI. CDR3 length: 15 amino acids. V lost 7 bases to trimming and J lost 0 bases, with 15 bases between them. The chain's CDR3 is CASKPGQLMNTEAFF. For the CDR3, the DNA is TGTGCCAGCAAACCCGGACAGCTCATGAACACTGAAGCTTTCTTT.

Comment on this clone: This sample also contains other DNA sequences that code for the same CDR3. The V call is TRBV6-5, the J call TRBJ2-7, with a tentative D call TRBD1 (5 bases). The germline V gene has CDR1 MNHEY and CDR2 SVGAGI. CDR3 length: 11 residues. V was cut by 8 bases and J by 3 bases, with 8 bases left in between. CDR3: CASLRGYEQYF. The CDR3 DNA is TGTGCCAGCCTAAGGGGCTACGAGCAGTACTTC.

Concerning this clone: Since a much larger clone is just one base distant, this may be a read error. V and J are TRBV12-3 or TRBV12-4 and TRBJ1-5, with D hard to call. Trimming removed 6 bases at V and 0 bases at J, with 6 bases between. The CDR3 extends over 13 amino acids. The CDR3 reads CASRLHSNQPQHF. For the CDR3, the DNA is TGTGCCAGCAGGTTACATAGCAATCAGCCCCAGCATTTT.

The V and J genes are TRBV27 and TRBJ1-2; D not resolved. V was pared by 7 bases and J by 6 bases, with 12 bases between. The germline gives CDR1 MNHEY, CDR2 SMNVEV (reference sequence). The CDR3 loop spans 12 amino acids. CDR3 in DNA: TGTGCCAGCACCGGACTGGCTCATGGCTACACCTTC. Protein: CASTGLAHGYTF.

The chain has TRBV19 and TRBJ2-7; TRBD1 might be the D (6 bases). Germline-derived CDR1 and CDR2 are LNHDA and SQIVND (reference sequence). The CDR3 is made up of 13 amino acids. V shed 0 bases and J shed 5 bases, with 8 bases lying between them. CDR3 protein: CASSIDTGNEQYF. Written as DNA, the CDR3 is TGTGCCAGTAGTATAGATACAGGGAACGAGCAGTACTTC.